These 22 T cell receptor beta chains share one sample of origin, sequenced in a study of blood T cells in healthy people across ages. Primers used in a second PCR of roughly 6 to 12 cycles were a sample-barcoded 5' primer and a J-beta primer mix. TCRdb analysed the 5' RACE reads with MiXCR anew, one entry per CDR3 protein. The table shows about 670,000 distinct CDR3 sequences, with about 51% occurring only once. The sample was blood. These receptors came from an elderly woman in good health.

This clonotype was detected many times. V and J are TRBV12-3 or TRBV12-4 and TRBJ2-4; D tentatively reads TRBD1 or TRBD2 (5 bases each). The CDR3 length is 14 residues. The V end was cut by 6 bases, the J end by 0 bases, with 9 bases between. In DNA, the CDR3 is TGTGCCAGCAGCCGGGACCTAGCCAAAAACATTCAGTACTTC. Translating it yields CASSRDLAKNIQYF.

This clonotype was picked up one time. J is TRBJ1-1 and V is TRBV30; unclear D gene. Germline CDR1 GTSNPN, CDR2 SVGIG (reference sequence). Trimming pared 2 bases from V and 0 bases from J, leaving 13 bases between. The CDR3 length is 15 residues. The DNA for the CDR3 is TGTGCCTGGAGTAGTTGGCGGGATATGAACACTGAAGCTTTCTTT. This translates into CAWSSWRDMNTEAFF.

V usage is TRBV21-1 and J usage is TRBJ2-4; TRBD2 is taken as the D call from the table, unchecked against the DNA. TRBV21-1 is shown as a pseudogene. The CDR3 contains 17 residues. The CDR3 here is CASSNGILKGGVNIQYF. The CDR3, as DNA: TGTGCCAGCAGCAACGGCATCCTAAAGGGAGGGGTGAACATTCAGTACTTC.

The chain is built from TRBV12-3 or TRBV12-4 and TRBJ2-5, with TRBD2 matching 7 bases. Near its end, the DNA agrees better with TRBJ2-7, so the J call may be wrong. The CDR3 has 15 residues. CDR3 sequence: CASSLAGAPLYEQYF. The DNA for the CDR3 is TGTGCCAGCAGCTTGGCGGGAGCACCCCTCTACGAGCAGTACTTC.

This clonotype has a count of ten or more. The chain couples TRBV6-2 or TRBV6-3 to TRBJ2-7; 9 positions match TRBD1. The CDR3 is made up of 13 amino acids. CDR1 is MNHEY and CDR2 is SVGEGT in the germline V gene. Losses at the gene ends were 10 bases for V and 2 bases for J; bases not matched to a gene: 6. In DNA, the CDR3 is TGTGCCATACAGACAGGGGGAACCTACGAGCAGTACTTC. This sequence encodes CAIQTGGTYEQYF.

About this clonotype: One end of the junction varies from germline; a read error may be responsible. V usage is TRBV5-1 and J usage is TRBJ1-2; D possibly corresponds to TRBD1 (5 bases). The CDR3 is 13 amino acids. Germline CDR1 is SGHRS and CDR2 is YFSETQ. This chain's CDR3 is CASSRTKNYGYTF. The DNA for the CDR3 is TGCGCCAGCAGCCGGACAAAGAACTATGGTTACACCTTC.

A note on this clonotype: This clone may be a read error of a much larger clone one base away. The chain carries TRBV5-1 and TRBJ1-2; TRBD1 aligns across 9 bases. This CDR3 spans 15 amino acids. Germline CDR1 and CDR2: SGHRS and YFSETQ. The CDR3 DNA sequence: TGCGCCAGCAGCTTCTCGGGACAGGGAAACTATTGCTACACCTTC. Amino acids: CASSFSGQGNYCYTF.

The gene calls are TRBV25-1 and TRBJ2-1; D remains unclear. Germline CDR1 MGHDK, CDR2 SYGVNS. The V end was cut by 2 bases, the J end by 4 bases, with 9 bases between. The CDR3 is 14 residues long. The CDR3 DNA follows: TGTGCCAGCAGTGAAGATGTAAATTACAATGAGCAGTTCTTC. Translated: CASSEDVNYNEQFF.

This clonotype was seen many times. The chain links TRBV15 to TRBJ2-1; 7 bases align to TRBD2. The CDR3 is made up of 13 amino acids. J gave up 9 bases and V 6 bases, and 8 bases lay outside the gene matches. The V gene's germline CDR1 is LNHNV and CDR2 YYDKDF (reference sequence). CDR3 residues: CATRVSASGEQFF. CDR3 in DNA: TGTGCCACCAGGGTATCGGCTAGCGGTGAGCAGTTCTTC.

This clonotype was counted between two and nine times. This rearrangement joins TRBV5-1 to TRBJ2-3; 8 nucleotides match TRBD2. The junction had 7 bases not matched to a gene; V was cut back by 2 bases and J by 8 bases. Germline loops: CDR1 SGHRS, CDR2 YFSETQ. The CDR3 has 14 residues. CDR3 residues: CASSFGGGQGTQYF. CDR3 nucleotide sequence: TGCGCCAGCAGCTTCGGCGGGGGGCAGGGTACGCAGTATTTT. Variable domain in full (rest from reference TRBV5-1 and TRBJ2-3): KAGVTQTPRYLIKTRGQQVTLSCSPISGHRSVSWYQQTPGQGLQFLFEYFSETQRNKGNFPGRFSGRQFSNSRSEMNVSTLELGDSALYLCASSFGGGQGTQYFGPGTRLTVL.

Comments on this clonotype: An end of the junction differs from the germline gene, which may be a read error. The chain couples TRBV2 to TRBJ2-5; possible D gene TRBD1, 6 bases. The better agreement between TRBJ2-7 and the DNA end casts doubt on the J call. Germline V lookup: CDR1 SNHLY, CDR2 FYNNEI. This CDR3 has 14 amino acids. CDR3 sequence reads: CASREEDRTYEQYF. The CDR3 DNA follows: TGTGCCAGCAGAGAAGAGGACAGAACCTACGAGCAGTACTTC.

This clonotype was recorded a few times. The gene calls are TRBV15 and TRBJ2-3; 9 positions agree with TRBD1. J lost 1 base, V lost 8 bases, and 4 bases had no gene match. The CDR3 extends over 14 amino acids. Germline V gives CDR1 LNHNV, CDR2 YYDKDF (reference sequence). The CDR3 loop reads CATARDRGTDTQYF. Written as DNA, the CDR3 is TGTGCCACCGCTCGGGACAGGGGCACAGATACGCAGTATTTT.

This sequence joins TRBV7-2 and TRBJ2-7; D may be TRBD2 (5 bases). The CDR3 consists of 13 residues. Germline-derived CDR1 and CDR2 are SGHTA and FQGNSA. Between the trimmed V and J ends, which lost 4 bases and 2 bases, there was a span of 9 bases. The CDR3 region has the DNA TGTGCCAGCAGCTCACTAGTTCCCTACGAGCAGTACTTC. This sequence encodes CASSSLVPYEQYF.

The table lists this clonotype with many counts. The DNA of the CDR3 is TGTGCCAGCAGTGAAACGGTGGGATCAGAGCAGTTCTTC. It is translated as CASSETVGSEQFF. The rearrangement uses TRBV2 and TRBJ2-1; D is uncertain. The CDR3 extends over 13 amino acids. V lost 2 bases and J 10 bases, leaving 12 bases between the germline ends. Per germline, CDR1 SNHLY and CDR2 FYNNEI.

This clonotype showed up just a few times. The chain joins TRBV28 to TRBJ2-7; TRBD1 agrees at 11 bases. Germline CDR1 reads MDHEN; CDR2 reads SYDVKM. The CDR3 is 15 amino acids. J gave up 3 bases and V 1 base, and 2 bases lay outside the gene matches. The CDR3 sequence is CASSLSGTGGYEQYF. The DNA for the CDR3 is TGTGCCAGCAGTTTATCCGGGACAGGGGGCTACGAGCAGTACTTC.

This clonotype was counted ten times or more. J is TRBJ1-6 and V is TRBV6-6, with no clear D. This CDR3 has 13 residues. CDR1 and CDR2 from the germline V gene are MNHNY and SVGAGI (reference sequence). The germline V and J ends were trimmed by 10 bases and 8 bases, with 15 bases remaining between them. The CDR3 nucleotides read TGTGCCACCAGGCCAGATTGGGATTCACCCCTCCACTTT. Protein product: CATRPDWDSPLHF.

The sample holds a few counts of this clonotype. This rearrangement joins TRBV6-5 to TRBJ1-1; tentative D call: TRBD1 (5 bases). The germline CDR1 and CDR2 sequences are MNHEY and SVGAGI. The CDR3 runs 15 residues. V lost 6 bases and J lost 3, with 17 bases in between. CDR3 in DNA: TGTGCCAGCAGATACGGGGGGGATCTAGACACTGAAGCTTTCTTT. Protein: CASRYGGDLDTEAFF.

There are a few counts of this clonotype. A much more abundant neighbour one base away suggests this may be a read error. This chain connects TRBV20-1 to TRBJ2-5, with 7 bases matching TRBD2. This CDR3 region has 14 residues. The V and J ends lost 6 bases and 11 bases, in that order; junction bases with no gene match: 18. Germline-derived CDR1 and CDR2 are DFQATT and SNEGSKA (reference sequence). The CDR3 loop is CSAPVGGGHNEQYF. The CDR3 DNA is TGCAGTGCCCCGGTTGGGGGAGGGCACAATGAGCAGTACTTC.

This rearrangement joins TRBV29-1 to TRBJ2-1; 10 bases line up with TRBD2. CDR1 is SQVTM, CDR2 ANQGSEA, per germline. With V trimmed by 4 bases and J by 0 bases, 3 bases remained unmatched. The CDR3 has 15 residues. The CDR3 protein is CSVGPSGSSYNEQFF. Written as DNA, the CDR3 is TGCAGCGTTGGGCCTAGCGGGAGCTCCTACAATGAGCAGTTCTTC.

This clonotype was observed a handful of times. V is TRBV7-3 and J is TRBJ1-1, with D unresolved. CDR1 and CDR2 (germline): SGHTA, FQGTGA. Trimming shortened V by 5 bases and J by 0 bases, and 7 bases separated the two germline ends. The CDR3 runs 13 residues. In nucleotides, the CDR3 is TGTGCCAGCAGCATCAAGATGAACACTGAAGCTTTCTTT. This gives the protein CASSIKMNTEAFF.

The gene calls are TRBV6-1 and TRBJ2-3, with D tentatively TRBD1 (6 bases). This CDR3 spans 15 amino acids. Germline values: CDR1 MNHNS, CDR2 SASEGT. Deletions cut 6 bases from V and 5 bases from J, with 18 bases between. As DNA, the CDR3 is TGTGCCAGCAGCTTCGGGACATCGGTAGGAGATACGCAGTATTTT. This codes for CASSFGTSVGDTQYF.

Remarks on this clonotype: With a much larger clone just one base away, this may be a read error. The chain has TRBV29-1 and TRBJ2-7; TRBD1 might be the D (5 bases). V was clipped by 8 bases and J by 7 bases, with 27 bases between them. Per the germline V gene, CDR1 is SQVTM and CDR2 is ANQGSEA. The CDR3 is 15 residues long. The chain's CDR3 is CSHQEQDVPGNEQYF. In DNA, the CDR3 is TGCAGCCATCAGGAACAGGACGTCCCAGGCAATGAGCAGTACTTC.